These T cell receptor beta chains were read from a single sample in a study of T-cell reconstitution after alpha-beta-depleted transplantation in children. MiXCR, run by TCRdb on the PCR reads, gives a single entry per CDR3 protein. The profile shows under 85,000 distinct CDR3 sequences, around a sixth of them singletons. Sequencing was performed on PBMCs, mostly from graft donor cells, taken 360 days after TCRalphabeta/CD19-depleted stem cell transplant. The receptors shown here come from a male patient aged 2-15 years who had a stem cell transplant for acute lymphoblastic leukemia, so the T cells may come from the graft donor. The CDR3 runs from the conserved cysteine through the conserved F or W. A D gene is named only where the DNA matches it firmly. Clone sizes are given selectively: once, few, many, or a class where the clone is expanded.

TRBJ2-7 - - TRBV21-1 TGTGCCAGCAGTCCTATGGGTCGGGCGGGAGGGCCGTGGGAGCAGTACTTC CASSPMGRAGGPWEQYF
TRBJ2-5 TRBD2 - TRBV3-1 TGTGCCAGCAGCCAAGCGATGGGACTAGCGGCTCAAGAGACCCAGTACTTC CASSQAMGLAAQETQYF
TRBJ2-7 TRBD2 few TRBV3-1 TGTGCCAGCAGCCAACGGCGGGAGATCTCCTACGAGCAGTACTTC CASSQRREISYEQYF
TRBJ2-7 - few TRBV28 TGTGCCAGTCGCCTACAGGGTTTCGCCTACGAGCAGTACTTC CASRLQGFAYEQYF
TRBJ2-2 - few TRBV6-5 TGTGCCAGCAGTTACTCGAACATGGGGCCTTACACCGGGGAGCTGTTTTTT CASSYSNMGPYTGELFF
TRBJ2-3 - - TRBV2 TGTGCCAGCAGTGTGGAGAGTGGCACAGATACGCAGTATTTT CASSVESGTDTQYF
TRBJ2-5 - - TRBV21-1 TGTGCCAGCAGCAAAGGATTCGGGACTAGCCACCAAGAGACCCAGTACTTC CASSKGFGTSHQETQYF
TRBJ2-7 TRBD2 few TRBV11-2 TGTGCCAGCAGCTTAGTAAGGGCTAGCGGCTCCTACGAGCAGTACTTC CASSLVRASGSYEQYF
TRBJ2-1 - few TRBV11-2 TGTGCCAGCAGCTTTTTTGGCTCCTACAATGAGCAGTTCTTC CASSFFGSYNEQFF
TRBJ2-5 - few TRBV12-3/TRBV12-4 TGTGCCAGCAGCCTCTCTAGCGCACAAGAGACCCAGTACTTC CASSLSSAQETQYF
TRBJ1-2 - few TRBV3-1 TGTGCCAGCAGCCAAGGGACGGTTTTCCATGGCTACACCTTC CASSQGTVFHGYTF
TRBJ2-2 TRBD2 few TRBV3-1 TGTGCCAGCAGCCAAGGACCCCATCTAGCGGAGGGGGAGCTGTTTTTT CASSQGPHLAEGELFF
TRBJ2-1 TRBD1 many TRBV24-1 TGTGCCACCAGTGATCCCAGGGGGCTTTTGGATGAGCAGTTCTTC CATSDPRGLLDEQFF
TRBJ2-3 TRBD1 - TRBV12-3/TRBV12-4 TGTGCCAGCAGGGGGGACAGAAGCACAGATACGCAGTATTTT CASRGDRSTDTQYF
TRBJ2-7 - once TRBV6-5 TGTGCCAGCAGTTACGGATATGGGAGACTGTCCTACGAGCAGTACTTC CASSYGYGRLSYEQYF
TRBJ2-1 - - TRBV24-1 TGTGCCACCAGTGTGTTCGGGGTTGAGCAGTTCTTC CATSVFGVEQFF
TRBJ2-1 TRBD2 few TRBV29-1 TGCAGCGTTGTCTCGTGGGGACTAGCGGGAGGGAGGCCCGAACATGAGCAGTTCTTC CSVVSWGLAGGRPEHEQFF
TRBJ2-1 TRBD2 few TRBV10-3 TGTGCCATCAAAGGAGAAGCGGGAGGATATGAGCAGTTCTTC CAIKGEAGGYEQFF
TRBJ2-1 - few TRBV20-1 TGCAGTGCTAGAGCTGACGGGAGACCGAGCTCCTACAATGAGCAGTTCTTC CSARADGRPSSYNEQFF
TRBJ2-5 - - TRBV12-3/TRBV12-4 TGTGCCAGCAGTTTGGGCTTAGCGGTCCGGCAAGAGACCCAGTACTTC CASSLGLAVRQETQYF
TRBJ2-7 TRBD1 many TRBV7-9 TGTGCCAGCAGCTTAGTTGGGACAGGTAGCTACGAGCAGTACTTC CASSLVGTGSYEQYF
TRBJ1-2 - few TRBV21-1 TGTGCCAGCAGCAAAGATAGGACAGGGGGCTTTAAAGACCTCTATGGCTACACCTTC CASSKDRTGGFKDLYGYTF
TRBJ2-1 - few TRBV12-3/TRBV12-4 TGTGCCAGCAGACCGGACGGAGACAATGAGCAGTTCTTC CASRPDGDNEQFF
TRBJ2-5 - few TRBV10-3 TGTGCCATCAGTGACGTAGGGGACCGAGAACGAACCCAGTACTTC CAISDVGDRERTQYF
TRBJ1-1 TRBD1 few TRBV5-1 TGCGCCAGCAGCCCTGCACAGGGGCGGACTGAAGCTTTCTTT CASSPAQGRTEAFF
TRBJ2-7 TRBD2 - TRBV12-3/TRBV12-4 TGTGCCAGCAGTTTTGGGCAGGGAGGGACCTACGAGCAGTACTTC CASSFGQGGTYEQYF
TRBJ1-4 - many TRBV5-1 TGCGCCAGCAGCCCGTGGACGCCGAATGAAAAACTGTTTTTT CASSPWTPNEKLFF
TRBJ2-1 TRBD2 - TRBV6-4 TGTGCCAGCAGCCTGTTAGCGGGAGGCGCCTACAATGAGCAGTTCTTC CASSLLAGGAYNEQFF
TRBJ2-7 - few TRBV5-1 TGCGCCAGCAGCCGGGCTGGGGTCGACGAGCAGTACTTC CASSRAGVDEQYF
TRBJ2-5 - - TRBV20-1 TGCAGTGCTAGATCTGAGACTATGAGGCTTCAGACCCAGTACTTC CSARSETMRLQTQYF
TRBJ1-1 - many TRBV12-3/TRBV12-4 TGTGCCAGCAGTTTAACGACCTTGAACACTGAAGCTTTCTTT CASSLTTLNTEAFF
TRBJ1-4 TRBD1 - TRBV12-3/TRBV12-4 TGTGCCAGCAGTTGCGGACAGGGCGGTGAAAAACTGTTTTTT CASSCGQGGEKLFF
TRBJ2-1 TRBD2 few TRBV29-1 TGCAGCGTGGGGTCTACTAGCGGGAGGGCCAATGAGCAGTTCTTC CSVGSTSGRANEQFF
TRBJ2-1 TRBD2 - TRBV3-1 TGTGCCAGCAGCCCAGGGACTAGCGGGAGTACCTACAATGAGCAGTTCTTC CASSPGTSGSTYNEQFF
TRBJ2-3 TRBD2 - TRBV20-1 TGCAGTGCTAGGACTAGCGGGAAGACAGATACGCAGTATTTT CSARTSGKTDTQYF
TRBJ1-5 - - TRBV24-1 TGTGCCACCAGTGACCCGACCGGGACACCGAATCAGCCCCAGCATTTT CATSDPTGTPNQPQHF
TRBJ2-7 TRBD1 many TRBV12-3/TRBV12-4 TGTGCCAGCACCAGACAGGGGCGATCCTACGAGCAGTACTTC CASTRQGRSYEQYF
TRBJ2-1 TRBD2 few TRBV29-1 TGCAGCGTTGAGGGGACTAGCGGGGGCTCCTACAATGAGCAGTTCTTC CSVEGTSGGSYNEQFF
TRBJ2-1 - - TRBV9 TGTGCCAGCAGCGTAGAGGCGGGATACAATGAGCAGTTCTTC CASSVEAGYNEQFF